This T cell receptor beta chain was sequenced during a study of neoadjuvant anti-PD-1 for oral cavity cancer. Study overall: Most patients had three to four biweekly doses of 3 mg/kg nivolumab before resection. Non-progressing patients received a fourth nivolumab dose near day 43, then surgery on days 50-56.

Clones were read by immunoSEQ multiplex PCR, and TCRdb kept only the in-frame ones, dropping some. The table records 15,000 to 20,000 clones, 60% to 80% of them present only once. Per the germline V gene, CDR1 is WSHSY and CDR2 is SAAADI. The CDR3 loop spans 14 amino acids. The V end lost 5 bases, the J end lost 0 bases, and 10 bases lay between the germline ends. The chain combines TRBV10-2 with TRBJ1-1, with TRBD1 as a possible D gene (5 bases). The TCR originated in a person between 35 and 79 years old with oral cavity squamous cell carcinoma. The input for sequencing was PBMCs, taken before nivolumab (anti-PD-1) treatment. The CDR3 is CASSQKGMNTEAFF. The CDR3 nucleotides read TGCGCCAGCAGTCAGAAGGGGATGAACACTGAAGCTTTCTTT.